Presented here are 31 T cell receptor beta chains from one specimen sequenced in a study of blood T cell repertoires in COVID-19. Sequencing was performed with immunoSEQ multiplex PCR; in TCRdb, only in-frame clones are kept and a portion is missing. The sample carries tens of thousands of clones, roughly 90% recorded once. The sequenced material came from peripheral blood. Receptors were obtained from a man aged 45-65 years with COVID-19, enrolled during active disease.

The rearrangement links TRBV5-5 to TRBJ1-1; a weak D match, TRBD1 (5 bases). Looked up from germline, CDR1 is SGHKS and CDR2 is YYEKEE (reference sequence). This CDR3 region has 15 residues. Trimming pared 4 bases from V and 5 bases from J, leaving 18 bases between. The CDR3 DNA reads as TGTGCCAGCAGCAGAGGCAACAGTCAGGGAACTGAAGCTTTCTTT. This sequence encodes CASSRGNSQGTEAFF.

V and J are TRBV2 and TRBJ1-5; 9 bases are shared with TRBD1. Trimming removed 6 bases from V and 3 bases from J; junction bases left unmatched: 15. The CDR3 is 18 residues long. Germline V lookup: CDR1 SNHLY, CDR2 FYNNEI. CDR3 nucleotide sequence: TGTGCCAGCAGGGGGGACAGGGACCGGGTGTATAACAATCAGCCCCAGCATTTT. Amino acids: CASRGDRDRVYNNQPQHF.

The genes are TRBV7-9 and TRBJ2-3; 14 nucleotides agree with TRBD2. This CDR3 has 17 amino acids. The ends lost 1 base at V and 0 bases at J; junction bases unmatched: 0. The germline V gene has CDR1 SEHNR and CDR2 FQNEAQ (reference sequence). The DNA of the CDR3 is TGTGCCAGCAGCTTAGGGACTAGCGGGGGGAGCACAGATACGCAGTATTTT. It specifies CASSLGTSGGSTDTQYF.

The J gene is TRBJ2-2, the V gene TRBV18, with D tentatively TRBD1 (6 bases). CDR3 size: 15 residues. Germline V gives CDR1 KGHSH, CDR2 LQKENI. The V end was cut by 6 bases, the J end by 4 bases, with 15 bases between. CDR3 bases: TGTGCCAGCTCGTCGGGGCAGGGGAGCACCGGGGAGCTGTTTTTT. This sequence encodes CASSSGQGSTGELFF.

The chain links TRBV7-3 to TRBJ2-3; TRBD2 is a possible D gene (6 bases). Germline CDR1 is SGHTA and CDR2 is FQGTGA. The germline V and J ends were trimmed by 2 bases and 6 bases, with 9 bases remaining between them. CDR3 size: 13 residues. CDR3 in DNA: TGTGCCAGCAGCTTAGGCGGGGAGGATACGCAGTATTTT. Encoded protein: CASSLGGEDTQYF.

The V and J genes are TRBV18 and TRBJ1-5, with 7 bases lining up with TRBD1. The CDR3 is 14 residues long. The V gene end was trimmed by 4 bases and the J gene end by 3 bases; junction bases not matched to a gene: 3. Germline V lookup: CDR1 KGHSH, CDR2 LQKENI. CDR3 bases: TGTGCCAGCTCACGGGACAGAAACAATCAGCCCCAGCATTTT. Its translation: CASSRDRNNQPQHF.

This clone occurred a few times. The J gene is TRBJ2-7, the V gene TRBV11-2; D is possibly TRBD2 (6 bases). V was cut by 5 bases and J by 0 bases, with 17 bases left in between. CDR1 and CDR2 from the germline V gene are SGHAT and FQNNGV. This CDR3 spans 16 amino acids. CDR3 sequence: CASSPGDPSGSYEQYF. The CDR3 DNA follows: TGTGCCAGCAGCCCGGGGGACCCCTCGGGCTCCTACGAGCAGTACTTC.

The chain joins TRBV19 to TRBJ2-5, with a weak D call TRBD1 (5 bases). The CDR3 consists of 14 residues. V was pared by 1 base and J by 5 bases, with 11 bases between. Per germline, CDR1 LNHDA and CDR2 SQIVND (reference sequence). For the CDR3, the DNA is TGTGCCAGTAGTATAGGGGCAGGGCTGGAGACCCAGTACTTC. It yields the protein CASSIGAGLETQYF.

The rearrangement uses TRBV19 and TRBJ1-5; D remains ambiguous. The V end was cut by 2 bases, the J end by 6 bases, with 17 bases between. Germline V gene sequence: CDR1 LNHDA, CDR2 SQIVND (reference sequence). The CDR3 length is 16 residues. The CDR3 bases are TGTGCCAGTAGTATAACCATAGCGACGGCGACTCAGCCCCAGCATTTT. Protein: CASSITIATATQPQHF.

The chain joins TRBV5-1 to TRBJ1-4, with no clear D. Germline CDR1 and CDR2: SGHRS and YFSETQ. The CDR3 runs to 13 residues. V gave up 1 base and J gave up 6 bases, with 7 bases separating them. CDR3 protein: CASSLWADEKLFF. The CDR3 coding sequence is TGCGCCAGCAGCTTGTGGGCAGATGAAAAACTGTTTTTT.

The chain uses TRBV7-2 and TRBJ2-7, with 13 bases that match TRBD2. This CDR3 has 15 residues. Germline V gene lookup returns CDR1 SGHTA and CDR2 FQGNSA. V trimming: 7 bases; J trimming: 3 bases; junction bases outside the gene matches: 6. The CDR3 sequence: CASTGRTSGGYEQYF. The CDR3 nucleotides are TGTGCCAGCACCGGAAGGACTAGCGGGGGCTACGAGCAGTACTTC.

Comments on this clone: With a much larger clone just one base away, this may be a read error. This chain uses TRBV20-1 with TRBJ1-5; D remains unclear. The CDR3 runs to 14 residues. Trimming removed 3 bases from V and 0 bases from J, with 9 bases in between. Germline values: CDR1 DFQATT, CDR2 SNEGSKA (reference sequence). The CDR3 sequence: CSASAEYSNQPQHF. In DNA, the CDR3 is TGCAGTGCTAGTGCGGAGTATAGCAATCAGCCCCAGCATTTT.

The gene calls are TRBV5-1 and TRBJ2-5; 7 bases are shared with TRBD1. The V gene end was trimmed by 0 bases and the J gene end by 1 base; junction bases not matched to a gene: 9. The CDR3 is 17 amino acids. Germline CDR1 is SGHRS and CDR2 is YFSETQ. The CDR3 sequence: CASSLGQNRGLQETQYF. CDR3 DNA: TGCGCCAGCAGCTTGGGACAAAACAGGGGTCTCCAAGAGACCCAGTACTTC.

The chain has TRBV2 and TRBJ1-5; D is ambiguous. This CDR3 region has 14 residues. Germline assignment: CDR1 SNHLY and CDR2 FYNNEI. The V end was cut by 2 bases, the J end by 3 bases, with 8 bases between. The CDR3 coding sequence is TGTGCCAGCAGTGAATCCGGTGTCAATCAGCCCCAGCATTTT. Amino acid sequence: CASSESGVNQPQHF.

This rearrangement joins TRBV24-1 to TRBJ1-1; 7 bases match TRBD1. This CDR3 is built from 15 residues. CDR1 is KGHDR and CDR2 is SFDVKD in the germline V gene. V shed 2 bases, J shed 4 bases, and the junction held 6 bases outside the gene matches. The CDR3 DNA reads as TGTGCCACCAGTGATTCGACAGGGCAGAGCACTGAAGCTTTCTTT. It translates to CATSDSTGQSTEAFF.

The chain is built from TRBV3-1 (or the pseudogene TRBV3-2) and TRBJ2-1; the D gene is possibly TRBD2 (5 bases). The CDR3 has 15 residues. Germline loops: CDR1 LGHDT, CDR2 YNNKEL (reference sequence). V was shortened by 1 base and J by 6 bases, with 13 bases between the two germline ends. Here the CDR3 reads CASSQAPHAGNEQFF. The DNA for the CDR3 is TGTGCCAGCAGCCAAGCTCCTCACGCGGGCAATGAGCAGTTCTTC.

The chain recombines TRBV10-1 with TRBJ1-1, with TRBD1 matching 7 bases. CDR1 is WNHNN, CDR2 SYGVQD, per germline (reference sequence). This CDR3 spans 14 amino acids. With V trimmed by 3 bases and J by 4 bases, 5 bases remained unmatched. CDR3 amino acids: CASSETGVITEAFF. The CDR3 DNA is TGCGCCAGCAGTGAAACAGGGGTAATCACTGAAGCTTTCTTT.

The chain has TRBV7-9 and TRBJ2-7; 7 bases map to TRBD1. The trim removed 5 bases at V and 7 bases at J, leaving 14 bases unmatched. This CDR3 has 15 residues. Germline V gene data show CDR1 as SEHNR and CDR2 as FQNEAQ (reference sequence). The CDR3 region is CASSRRTGPWVEQYF. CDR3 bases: TGTGCCAGCAGCCGCCGGACAGGCCCCTGGGTGGAGCAGTACTTC.

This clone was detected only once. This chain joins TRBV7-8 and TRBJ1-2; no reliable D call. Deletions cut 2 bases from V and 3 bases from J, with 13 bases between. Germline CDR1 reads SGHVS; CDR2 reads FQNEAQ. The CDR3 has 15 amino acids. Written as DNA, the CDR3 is TGTGCCAGCAGCTTAAGAGGAAAGGTTGACTATGGCTACACCTTC. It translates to CASSLRGKVDYGYTF. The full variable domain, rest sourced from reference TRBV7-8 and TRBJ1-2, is GAGVSQSPRYKVAKRGQDVALRCDPISGHVSLFWYQQALGQGPEFLTYFQNEAQLDKSGLPSDRFFAERPEGSVSTLKIQRTQQEDSAVYLCASSLRGKVDYGYTFGSGTRLTVV.

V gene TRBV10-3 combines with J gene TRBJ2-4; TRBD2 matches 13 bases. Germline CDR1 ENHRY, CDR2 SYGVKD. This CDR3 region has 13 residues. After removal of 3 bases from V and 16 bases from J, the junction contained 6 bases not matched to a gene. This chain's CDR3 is CAISDGGLAGDYF. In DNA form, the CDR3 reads TGTGCCATCAGTGATGGAGGACTAGCGGGAGATTACTTC.

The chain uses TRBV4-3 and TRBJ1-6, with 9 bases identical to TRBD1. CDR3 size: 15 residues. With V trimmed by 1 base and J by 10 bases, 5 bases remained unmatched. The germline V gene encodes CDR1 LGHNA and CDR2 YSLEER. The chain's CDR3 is CASSQGDRVVSPLHF. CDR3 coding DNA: TGCGCCAGCAGCCAAGGGGACAGGGTAGTATCACCCCTCCACTTT.

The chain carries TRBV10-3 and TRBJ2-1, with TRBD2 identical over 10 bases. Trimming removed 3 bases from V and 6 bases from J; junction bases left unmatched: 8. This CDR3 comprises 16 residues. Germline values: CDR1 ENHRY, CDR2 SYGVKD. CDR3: CAISDRSGGAFNEQFF. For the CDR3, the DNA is TGTGCCATCAGTGATCGAAGCGGGGGGGCTTTCAATGAGCAGTTCTTC.

The CDR3, as DNA: TGTGCCAGCAGTTTGGCCTTGGAAGCTTTCTTT. Protein: CASSLALEAFF. This chain uses TRBV7-2 with TRBJ1-1; D unclear. V was shortened by 6 bases and J by 8 bases, with 10 bases between the two germline ends. The germline gives CDR1 SGHTA, CDR2 FQGNSA. The CDR3 totals 11 residues.

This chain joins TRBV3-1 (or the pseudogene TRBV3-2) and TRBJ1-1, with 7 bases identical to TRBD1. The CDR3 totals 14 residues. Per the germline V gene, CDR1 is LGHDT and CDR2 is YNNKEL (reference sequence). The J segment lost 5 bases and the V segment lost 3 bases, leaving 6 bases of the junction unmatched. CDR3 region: CASSHIQGMTEAFF. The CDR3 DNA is TGTGCCAGCAGCCATATACAGGGGATGACTGAAGCTTTCTTT.

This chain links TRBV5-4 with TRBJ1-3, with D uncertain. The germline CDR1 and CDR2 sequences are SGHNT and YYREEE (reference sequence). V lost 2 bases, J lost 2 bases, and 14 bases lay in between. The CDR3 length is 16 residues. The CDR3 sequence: CASSFGTGVTGNTIYF. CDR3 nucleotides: TGTGCCAGCAGCTTCGGTACCGGGGTAACTGGAAACACCATATATTTT.

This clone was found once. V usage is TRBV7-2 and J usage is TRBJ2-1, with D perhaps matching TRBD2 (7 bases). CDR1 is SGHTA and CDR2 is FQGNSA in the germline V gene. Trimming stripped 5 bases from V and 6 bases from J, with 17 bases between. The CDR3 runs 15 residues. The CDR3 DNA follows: TGTGCCAGCAGCCTTACGGGGGGCGCGAGCAATGAGCAGTTCTTC. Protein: CASSLTGGASNEQFF.

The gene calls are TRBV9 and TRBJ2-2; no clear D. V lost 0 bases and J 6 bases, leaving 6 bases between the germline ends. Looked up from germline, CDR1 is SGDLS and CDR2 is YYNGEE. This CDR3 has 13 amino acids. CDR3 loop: CASSVASPGELFF. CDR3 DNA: TGTGCCAGCAGCGTAGCAAGCCCCGGGGAGCTGTTTTTT.

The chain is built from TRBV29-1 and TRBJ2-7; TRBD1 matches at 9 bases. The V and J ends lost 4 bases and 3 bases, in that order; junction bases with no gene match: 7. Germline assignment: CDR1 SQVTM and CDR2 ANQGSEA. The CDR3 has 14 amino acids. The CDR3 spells CSVGTGQGYYEQYF. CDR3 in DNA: TGCAGCGTTGGGACAGGACAGGGGTACTACGAGCAGTACTTC.

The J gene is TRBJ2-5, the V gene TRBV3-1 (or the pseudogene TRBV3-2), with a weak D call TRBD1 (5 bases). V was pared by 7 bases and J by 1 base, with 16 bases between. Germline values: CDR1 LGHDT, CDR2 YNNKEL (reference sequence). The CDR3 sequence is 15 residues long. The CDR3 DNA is TGTGCCAGCAAAAGGACCTCAGGGCTCCAAGAGACCCAGTACTTC. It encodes CASKRTSGLQETQYF.

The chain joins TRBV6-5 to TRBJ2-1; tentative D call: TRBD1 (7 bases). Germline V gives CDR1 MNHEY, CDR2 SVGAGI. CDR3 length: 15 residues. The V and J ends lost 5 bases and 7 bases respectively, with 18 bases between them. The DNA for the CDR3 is TGTGCCAGCAGTCCTGGCGGAGGGGGCCTAAATGAGCAGTTCTTC. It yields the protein CASSPGGGGLNEQFF.

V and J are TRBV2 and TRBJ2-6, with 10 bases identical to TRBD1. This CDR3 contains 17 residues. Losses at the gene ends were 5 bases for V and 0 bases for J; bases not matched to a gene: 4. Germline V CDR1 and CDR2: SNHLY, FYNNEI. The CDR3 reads CASSPGTGDSGANVLTF. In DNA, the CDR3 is TGTGCCAGCAGTCCCGGGACAGGGGACTCTGGGGCCAACGTCCTGACTTTC.